This T cell receptor (beta chain) was retrieved from a study of cytomegalovirus exposure and HLA in healthy donors. Study at large: One earlier analysis, a look at approximately 180 million T cells, found around 110 million unique TCR beta sequences.

This PCR relied on a set of 60 Vbeta primers and 13 Jbeta primers. As handled by the study authors: Roughly 11 million shared chains were among the about 80 million unique TCR beta chains that a later analysis counted. Using immunoSEQ multiplex PCR, the repertoire was profiled, and TCRdb retains in-frame clones only, with some absent. The V and J calls and the clone size are those of that table, but D and trimming were determined from the DNA. In all, the sample yields approximately 45,000 clones. CDR3 length equals 14 residues. The germline V gene encodes CDR1 SGHRS and CDR2 YFSETQ. Trimming cost V 1 base and J 2 bases, with 9 bases left between them.

The rearrangement uses TRBV5-1 and TRBJ1-1, with D unresolved. The specimen was PBMCs. The clonotype originates from a male donor in good health and CMV-seronegative. The CDR3 sequence is CASSLLTINTEAFF. The DNA for the CDR3 is TGCGCCAGCAGCTTGTTAACAATCAACACTGAAGCTTTCTTT.